The sequence of this T cell receptor (beta chain) was determined in a study of T cell repertoires in cytomegalovirus infection. Study details: CMV infection plus the matching HLA type was flagged by public TCR beta signatures. Broader study findings: Predominance within the ex vivo response was attributable to HLA-C-restricted CMV-specific TCR beta clonotypes. Pooled public TCR beta family frequency picked out CMV carriers with the relevant HLA.

From the reads, TCRdb called clonotypes with MiXCR, one entry per CDR3 protein. Of under 350,000 distinct CDR3 sequences in the sample, 9.5% were seen once. This clonotype was seen repeatedly, ten times or more. Its antigen is still unknown. This CDR3 is 18 amino acids long. V lost 5 bases, J lost 2 bases, and 9 bases stayed unmatched. Germline CDR1 and CDR2: SGHVT and SQSDAQ. The chain couples TRBV7-4 to TRBJ2-7; 16 bases are shared with TRBD2. This clonotype was obtained from a human donor in good health (CMV status not recorded). Some clones in this sample may be carry-over from other donors' samples. Sequencing was carried out using PBMCs. The DNA of the CDR3 is TGTGCCAGCAGCCCGGGGACTAGCGGGGGGGCGGACCCCTACGAGCAGTACTTC. It specifies CASSPGTSGGADPYEQYF.